This paragraph reports one T cell receptor beta chain. Its antigen is not identified. The record originates from a study of vaccination effects on CD4 cells after COVID-19. V was pared by 1 base and J by 0 bases, with 13 bases between. The CDR3 covers 16 residues. CDR1 and CDR2 (germline): LGHDT, YNNKEL (reference sequence). Using immunoSEQ multiplex PCR, the repertoire was profiled, and TCRdb retains in-frame clones only, with some absent. The sample includes 30,000 to 40,000 clones, roughly two thirds of them seen just once. Antigen-specific CD4+ T cells expanded by the ViraFEST assay with viral peptide pools were then sequenced. The culture ran for approximately 10 days before CD4+ T cells were isolated. Subjects were given two BNT162b2 or mRNA-1273 vaccine doses.

The V gene is TRBV3-1 (or the pseudogene TRBV3-2), the J gene TRBJ2-7, with a possible D match to TRBD2 (6 bases). Sample: CD4+ T cells from PBMCs cultured with HCoV-229E spike peptides, taken after COVID-19 vaccination. This sequence originates from a human donor who received a COVID-19 vaccine. CDR3 amino acids: CASSQALARGSYEQYF. CDR3 in DNA: TGTGCCAGCAGCCAAGCCCTAGCGAGAGGCTCCTACGAGCAGTACTTC.